Given below is one TCR beta chain in context. The entry originates in a study of blood T cell repertoires in COVID-19. Looked up from germline, CDR1 is MNHEY and CDR2 is SVGAGI. Trimming removed 5 bases at V and 5 bases at J, with 6 bases between. This CDR3 spans 12 amino acids. Here immunoSEQ multiplex PCR was the method, and the copy in TCRdb shows in-frame clones only, minus some. The sample has around 160,000 clones, 81% seen once; the top ten hold about 11%. The sequenced material came from peripheral blood. The TCR originated in a man aged 55 to 70 with active or convalescent COVID-19. The chain combines TRBV6-5 with TRBJ2-2; D may be TRBD2 (5 bases). The CDR3 region is CASSPGTGELFF. The DNA of the CDR3 is TGTGCCAGCAGTCCGGGAACCGGGGAGCTGTTTTTT.